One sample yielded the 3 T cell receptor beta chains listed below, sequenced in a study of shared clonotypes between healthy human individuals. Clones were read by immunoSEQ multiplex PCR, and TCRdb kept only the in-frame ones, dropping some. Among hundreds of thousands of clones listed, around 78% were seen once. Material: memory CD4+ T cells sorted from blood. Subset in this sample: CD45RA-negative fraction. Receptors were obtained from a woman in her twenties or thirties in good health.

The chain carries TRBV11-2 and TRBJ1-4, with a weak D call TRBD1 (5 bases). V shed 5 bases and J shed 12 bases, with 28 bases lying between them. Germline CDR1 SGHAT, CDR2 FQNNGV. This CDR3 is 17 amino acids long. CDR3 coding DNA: TGTGCCAGCAGCCCGACCCGGGAAGCCCATCGGGGGTATCAACTGTTTTTT. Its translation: CASSPTREAHRGYQLFF. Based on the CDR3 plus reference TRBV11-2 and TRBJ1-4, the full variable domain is EAGVAQSPRYKIIEKRQSVAFWCNPISGHATLYWYQQILGQGPKLLIQFQNNGVVDDSQLPKDRFSAERLKGVDSTLKIQPAKLEDSAVYLCASSPTREAHRGYQLFFGSGTQLSVL.

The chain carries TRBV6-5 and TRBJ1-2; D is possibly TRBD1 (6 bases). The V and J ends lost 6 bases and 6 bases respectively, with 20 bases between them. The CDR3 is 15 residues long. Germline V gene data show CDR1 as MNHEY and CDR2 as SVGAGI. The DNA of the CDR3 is TGTGCCAGCAGGCCGCATACAGGGAATCGAGATGGCTACACCTTC. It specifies CASRPHTGNRDGYTF.

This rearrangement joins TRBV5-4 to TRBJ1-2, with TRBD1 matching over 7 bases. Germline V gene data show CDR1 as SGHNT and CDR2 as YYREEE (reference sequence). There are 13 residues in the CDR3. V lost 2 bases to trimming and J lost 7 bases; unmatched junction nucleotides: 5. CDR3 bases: TGTGCCAGCAGCTTCGACAGGGTGTCTGGCTACACCTTC. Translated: CASSFDRVSGYTF.